This T cell receptor beta chain was identified during a study of blood T cells in healthy people across ages. There are 14 residues in the CDR3. Per germline, CDR1 KGHSH and CDR2 LQKENI. The trim removed 3 bases at V and 5 bases at J, leaving 3 bases unmatched. Total RNA, at least 5.5 micrograms per sample, came from PBMCs. General observations from the study: Investigators treated diversity estimates from one million T cells as underestimates.

Primers used in a second PCR of roughly 6 to 12 cycles were a sample-barcoded 5' primer and a J-beta primer mix. Each cDNA molecule, via a template-switch adaptor with 12 random nucleotides, was tagged. TCRdb re-derived calls from the 5' RACE reads in MiXCR, one entry per CDR3 protein. The table lists about 780,000 distinct CDR3 sequences, 35% to 50% of them singletons. In regard to this clonotype: Its antigen is currently unknown.

V and J are TRBV18 and TRBJ2-1, with TRBD1 identical over 8 bases. Sequencing input: blood. The sequence derives from a man of 80 years or more in good health. This CDR3 reads CASSPGQDNNEQFF. CDR3 coding DNA: TGTGCCAGCTCACCGGGACAGGATAACAATGAGCAGTTCTTC.